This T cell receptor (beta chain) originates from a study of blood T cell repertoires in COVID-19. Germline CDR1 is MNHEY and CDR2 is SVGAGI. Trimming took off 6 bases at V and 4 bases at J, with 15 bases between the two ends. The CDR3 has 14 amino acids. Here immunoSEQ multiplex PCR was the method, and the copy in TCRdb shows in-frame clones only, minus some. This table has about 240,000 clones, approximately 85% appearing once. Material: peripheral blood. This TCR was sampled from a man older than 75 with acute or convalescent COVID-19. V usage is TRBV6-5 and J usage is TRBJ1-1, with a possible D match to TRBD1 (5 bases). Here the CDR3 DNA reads TGTGCCAGCAGCCAAGGGGCAGCCTTCACTGAAGCTTTCTTT. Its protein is CASSQGAAFTEAFF.